This T cell receptor (beta chain) is from a study of shared clonotypes between healthy human individuals. Germline loops: CDR1 SGDLS, CDR2 YYNGEE. Between the trimmed V and J ends, which lost 3 bases and 2 bases, there was a span of 14 bases. The CDR3 contains 15 residues. Generated by immunoSEQ multiplex PCR, the TCRdb table keeps only in-frame clones and is missing some. The table includes a few million clones, more than 90% detected once. The donor population consisted of healthy HIV-negative adults with no recent acute infections or vaccinations. This clonotype was obtained from a man aged 18 to 29 in good health. The chain links TRBV9 to TRBJ1-1; a possible D gene is TRBD1 (6 bases). Sequenced input: naive CD4+ T cells sorted from blood. The sample's subset: CD45RA+ positively selected. The CDR3 is CASSARDNPNTEAFF. Here the CDR3 DNA reads TGTGCCAGCAGCGCCCGGGACAACCCAAACACTGAAGCTTTCTTT. Full variable domain (remainder filled in from reference TRBV9 and TRBJ1-1): DSGVTQTPKHLITATGQRVTLRCSPRSGDLSVYWYQQSLDQGLQFLIQYYNGEERAKGNILERFSAQQFPDLHSELNLSSLELGDSALYFCASSARDNPNTEAFFGQGTRLTVV.